Sequencing of this T cell receptor (beta chain) was carried out in a study of OX40 agonist ivuxolimab in advanced cancers. General study points: Expanded peripheral T cells had an undetermined antigen specificity. Some nonresponders likewise displayed low normalized T-cell clonal expansion.

This CDR3 region has 13 residues. Germline V lookup: CDR1 SGHTA, CDR2 FQGNSA. V was cut by 5 bases and J by 3 bases, with 8 bases left in between. Concerning this clone: The antigen remains unidentified.

Here immunoSEQ multiplex PCR was the method, and the copy in TCRdb shows in-frame clones only, minus some. The sample lists under 80,000 clones, 75% to 90% occurring once. A history of autoimmune disease or systemic immunosuppression excluded patients. The source of this sequence is an adult with an advanced solid tumor such as melanoma, head and neck, liver or kidney cancer. V usage is TRBV7-2 and J usage is TRBJ2-1, with a weak D call TRBD2 (5 bases). Sequencing was performed on CD4+ or CD8+ T cells sorted from blood, taken in a trial of the OX40 agonist ivuxolimab. For the CDR3, the DNA is TGTGCCAGCAGCCCCGGGATCTACAATGAGCAGTTCTTC. Translated, it gives CASSPGIYNEQFF.